These 14 T cell receptor beta chains originate from one sample sequenced in a study of cytomegalovirus exposure and HLA in healthy donors. Use of 60 Vbeta and 13 Jbeta primers characterized the PCR. Assay: immunoSEQ multiplex PCR; the TCRdb copy retains only in-frame clones and omits some. The sample has about 80,000 clones, under 65% seen once. Specimen: PBMCs. Every receptor here comes from a male donor in good health and CMV-seropositive.

The chain joins TRBV5-4 to TRBJ2-7; D remains ambiguous. Between the trimmed V and J ends, which lost 3 bases and 4 bases, there was a span of 8 bases. From germline, CDR1 is SGHNT and CDR2 YYREEE (reference sequence). CDR3 length equals 12 residues. In DNA, the CDR3 is TGTGCCAGCAGCTCAGACTCTTACGAGCAGTACTTC. This gives the protein CASSSDSYEQYF.

The V and J genes are TRBV9 and TRBJ1-6, with 7 positions matching TRBD1. V lost 0 bases, J lost 8 bases, and 5 bases stayed unmatched. CDR3 length: 15 residues. Per the germline V gene, CDR1 is SGDLS and CDR2 is YYNGEE. CDR3 DNA: TGTGCCAGCAGCGTAGATTGGGACAGTTATTCACCCCTCCACTTT. This sequence encodes CASSVDWDSYSPLHF.

This rearrangement joins TRBV4-1 to TRBJ1-1; the D is unclear. V shed 2 bases and J shed 1 base, with 8 bases lying between them. The CDR3 loop spans 14 amino acids. Germline CDR1 is MGHRA and CDR2 is YSYEKL. The CDR3 DNA is TGCGCCAGCAGCCAAATTCGGGAGAACACTGAAGCTTTCTTT. The encoded protein is CASSQIRENTEAFF.

The chain joins TRBV4-2 to TRBJ2-7; weak D call: TRBD2 (6 bases). The CDR3 contains 18 residues. The germline V and J ends were trimmed by 2 bases and 2 bases, with 22 bases remaining between them. CDR1 is LGHNA and CDR2 is YNFKEQ in the germline V gene. CDR3 in amino acids: CASSQNKPHRDFTYEQYF. Here the CDR3 DNA reads TGTGCCAGCAGCCAAAATAAGCCGCACCGGGACTTCACCTACGAGCAGTACTTC.

This chain uses TRBV2 with TRBJ1-5; 7 bases agree with TRBD1. V gave up 8 bases and J gave up 4 bases; unmatched junction bases: 11. The CDR3 loop spans 15 amino acids. CDR1 SNHLY and CDR2 FYNNEI come from the germline V gene. The CDR3 DNA is TGTGCCAGCTCCCCAACAGGGGCTCGGAATCAGCCCCAGCATTTT. This sequence encodes CASSPTGARNQPQHF.

This clone was seen just once. V gene TRBV5-4 combines with J gene TRBJ2-5; 15 bases agree with TRBD2. Germline trimming cut 4 bases from V and 4 bases from J; bases unmatched to any gene: 5. CDR1 SGHNT and CDR2 YYREEE come from the germline V gene (reference sequence). The CDR3 has 16 residues. The CDR3 DNA reads as TGTGCCAGCAGCCTGGGACTAGCGGGGGGAGGAGAGACCCAGTACTTC. Residues: CASSLGLAGGGETQYF. Supplemented by reference TRBV5-4 and TRBJ2-5, the full variable domain reads ETGVTQSPTHLIKTRGQQVTLRCSSQSGHNTVSWYQQALGQGPQFIFQYYREEENGRGNFPPRFSGLQFPNYSSELNVNALELDDSALYLCASSLGLAGGGETQYFGPGTRLLVL.

This rearrangement joins TRBV19 to TRBJ1-1; D is possibly TRBD1 (5 bases). Germline V lookup: CDR1 LNHDA, CDR2 SQIVND (reference sequence). V lost 0 bases and J lost 0, with 11 bases in between. This CDR3 has 16 residues. The CDR3 DNA follows: TGTGCCAGTAGTATAGACAGGGAGGGTTTGAACACTGAAGCTTTCTTT. As protein: CASSIDREGLNTEAFF.

This chain uses TRBV29-1 with TRBJ2-5; weak D call: TRBD2 (6 bases). In germline, CDR1 is SQVTM, CDR2 ANQGSEA. CDR3 size: 11 residues. V lost 6 bases and J lost 7, with 12 bases in between. CDR3 sequence: CSVPDGGTQYF. The CDR3 DNA is TGCAGCGTCCCCGACGGGGGGACCCAGTACTTC. Full variable domain (remainder filled in from reference TRBV29-1 and TRBJ2-5): SAVISQKPSRDICQRGTSLTIQCQVDSQVTMMFWYRQQPGQSLTLIATANQGSEATYESGFVIDKFPISRPNLTFSTLTVSNMSPEDSSIYLCSVPDGGTQYFGPGTRLLVL.

This chain connects TRBV10-2 to TRBJ1-5, with D perhaps TRBD1 (5 bases). The CDR3 runs 16 residues. Germline CDR1 reads WSHSY; CDR2 reads SAAADI. With 4 bases removed from V and 2 bases from J, the gap between germline ends came to 15 bases. In nucleotides, the CDR3 is TGCGCCAGCAGTGGGAACCAGGGCGGAGGCAATCAGCCCCAGCATTTT. Protein product: CASSGNQGGGNQPQHF.

V is TRBV7-2 and J is TRBJ2-3; possible D gene TRBD1, 6 bases. The V gene lost 1 base and the J gene lost 9 bases, with 8 bases spanning the gap. Germline loops: CDR1 SGHTA, CDR2 FQGNSA. CDR3 size: 12 residues. In DNA, the CDR3 is TGTGCCAGCAGCTTAGACAGGGTCACGCAGTATTTT. It encodes CASSLDRVTQYF.

The chain joins TRBV18 to TRBJ1-1; TRBD1 might be the D (5 bases). Germline CDR1 KGHSH, CDR2 LQKENI. V was shortened by 4 bases and J by 4 bases, with 13 bases between the two germline ends. The CDR3 loop spans 14 amino acids. CDR3 loop: CASSQRGQLTEAFF. In nucleotides, the CDR3 is TGTGCCAGCTCACAAAGAGGACAACTCACTGAAGCTTTCTTT.

In this sample, this clone turned up once. The chain couples TRBV9 to TRBJ2-1; D possibly corresponds to TRBD2 (6 bases). The CDR3 covers 12 residues. The V end lost 3 bases, the J end lost 10 bases, and 11 bases lay between the germline ends. In germline, CDR1 is SGDLS, CDR2 YYNGEE. The CDR3 sequence: CASSGGGREQFF. In DNA, the CDR3 is TGTGCCAGCAGCGGGGGAGGACGAGAGCAGTTCTTC.

The chain couples TRBV7-9 to TRBJ1-1; weak D call: TRBD1 (5 bases). Trimming removed 2 bases at V and 10 bases at J, with 14 bases between. This CDR3 contains 13 residues. The germline V gene encodes CDR1 SEHNR and CDR2 FQNEAQ (reference sequence). The CDR3 region is CASSLRQPRGAFF. The CDR3 coding sequence is TGTGCCAGCAGCTTACGACAGCCGCGTGGAGCTTTCTTT.

V is TRBV27 and J is TRBJ1-1, with a weak D call TRBD1 (5 bases). Per the germline V gene, CDR1 is MNHEY and CDR2 is SMNVEV (reference sequence). V was trimmed by 7 bases and J by 14 bases, leaving 23 bases between them. CDR3 length equals 13 residues. The CDR3 is CASTIGLAGPIFF. The DNA for the CDR3 is TGTGCCAGCACCATCGGTTTGGCAGGGCCTATCTTCTTT.